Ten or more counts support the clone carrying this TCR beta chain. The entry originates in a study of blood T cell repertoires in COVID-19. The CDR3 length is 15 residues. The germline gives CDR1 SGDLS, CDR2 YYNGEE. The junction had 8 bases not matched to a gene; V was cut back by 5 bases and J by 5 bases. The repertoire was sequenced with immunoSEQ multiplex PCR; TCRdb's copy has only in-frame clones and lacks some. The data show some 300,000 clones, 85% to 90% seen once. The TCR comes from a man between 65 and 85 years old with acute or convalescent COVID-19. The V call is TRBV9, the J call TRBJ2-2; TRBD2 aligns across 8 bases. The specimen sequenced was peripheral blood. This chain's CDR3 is CASSVSGRGTGELFF. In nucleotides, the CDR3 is TGTGCCAGCAGTGTCAGCGGGAGAGGTACCGGGGAGCTGTTTTTT.